The clone carrying this T cell receptor beta chain was seen many times. Its antigen is still unknown. The CDR3 length is 15 residues. The J segment lost 2 bases and the V segment lost 4 bases, leaving 8 bases of the junction unmatched. Germline assignment: CDR1 GTSNPN and CDR2 SVGIG (reference sequence). These data belong to a study of T cells in Graves' hyperthyroidism and ophthalmopathy. Study-level findings and limits: Ophthalmopathy, as predicted by the model, came a median roughly 6.8 months after the prediction. Ophthalmopathy could be told apart from stable hyperthyroidism with a 13 V-J model.

Patients aged 18 to 65 with hyperthyroidism were newly diagnosed, with duration under 2 months. Clinical symptoms, serum thyroxine and TRAb, thyroid ultrasound and orbital computed tomography together formed the diagnostic basis. Amplification of TCR beta CDR3 regions was performed using RNA transcripts as template. HTBI primers were the set used in a first-round RT-PCR of the TCR CDR3. In TCRdb, the multiplex PCR reads were re-called with MiXCR into one record per CDR3 protein. Here the sample spans 300,000 to 450,000 distinct CDR3 sequences, under 15% being singletons. The TCR originated in a woman aged 25-40 years with Graves' hyperthyroidism. Sequences were obtained from blood. The chain is built from TRBV30 and TRBJ1-5; 7 bases are a match to TRBD1. The CDR3 region has the DNA TGTGCCTGGACCGTTCGACAGGGAGGCAATCAGCCCCAGCATTTT. Translating it yields CAWTVRQGGNQPQHF.